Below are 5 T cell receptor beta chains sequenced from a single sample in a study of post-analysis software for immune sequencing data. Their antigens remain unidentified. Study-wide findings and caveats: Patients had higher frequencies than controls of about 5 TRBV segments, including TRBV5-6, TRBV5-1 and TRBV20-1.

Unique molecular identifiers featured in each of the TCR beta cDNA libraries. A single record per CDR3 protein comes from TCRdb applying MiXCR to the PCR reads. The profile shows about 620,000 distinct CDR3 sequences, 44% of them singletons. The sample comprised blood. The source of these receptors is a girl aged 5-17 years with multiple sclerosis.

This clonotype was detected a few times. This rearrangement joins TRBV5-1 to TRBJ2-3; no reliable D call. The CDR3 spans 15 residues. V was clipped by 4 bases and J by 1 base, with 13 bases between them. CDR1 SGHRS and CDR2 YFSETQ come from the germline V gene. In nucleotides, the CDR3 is TGCGCCAGCAGCCCACGACCAGATGGCACAGATACGCAGTATTTT. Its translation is CASSPRPDGTDTQYF. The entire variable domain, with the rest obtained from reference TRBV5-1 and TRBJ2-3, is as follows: KAGVTQTPRYLIKTRGQQVTLSCSPISGHRSVSWYQQTPGQGLQFLFEYFSETQRNKGNFPGRFSGRQFSNSRSEMNVSTLELGDSALYLCASSPRPDGTDTQYFGPGTRLTVL.

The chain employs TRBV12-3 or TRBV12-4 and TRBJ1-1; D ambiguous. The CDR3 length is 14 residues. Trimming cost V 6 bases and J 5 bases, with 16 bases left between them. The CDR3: CASSRPGIETEAFF. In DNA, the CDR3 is TGTGCCAGCAGCCGCCCGGGGATAGAAACTGAAGCTTTCTTT.

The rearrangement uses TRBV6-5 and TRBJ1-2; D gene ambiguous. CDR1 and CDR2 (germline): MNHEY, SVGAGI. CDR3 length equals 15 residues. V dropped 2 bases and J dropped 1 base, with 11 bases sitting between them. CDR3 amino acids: CASSYRGRFNYGYTF. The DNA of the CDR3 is TGTGCCAGCAGTTACCGCGGACGTTTTAACTATGGCTACACCTTC.

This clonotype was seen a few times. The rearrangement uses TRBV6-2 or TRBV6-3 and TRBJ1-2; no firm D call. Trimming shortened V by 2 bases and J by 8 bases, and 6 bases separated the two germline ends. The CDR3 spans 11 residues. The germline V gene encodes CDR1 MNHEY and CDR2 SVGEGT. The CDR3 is CASSYLGGYTF. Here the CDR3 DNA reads TGTGCCAGCAGTTACCTTGGAGGCTACACCTTC.

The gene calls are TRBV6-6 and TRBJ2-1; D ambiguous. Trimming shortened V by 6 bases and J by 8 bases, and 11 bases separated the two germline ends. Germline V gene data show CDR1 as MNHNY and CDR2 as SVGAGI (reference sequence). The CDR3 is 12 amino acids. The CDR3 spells CASRTLTDEQFF. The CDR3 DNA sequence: TGTGCCAGCAGGACTTTAACCGATGAGCAGTTCTTC.